The rows below give T cell receptor beta chains drawn from one sample of a study of shared clonotypes between healthy human individuals. Using immunoSEQ multiplex PCR, the repertoire was profiled, and TCRdb retains in-frame clones only, with some absent. The repertoire holds some 630,000 clones, about 78% seen once, with roughly 1.8% in the top ten. The sample was memory CD4+ T cells sorted from blood. These receptors originate from a woman in her twenties or thirties in good health. Both conserved end residues are part of each CDR3. Each record gives: V gene, D gene, CDR3 length, clone size, J gene, CDR3 protein, CDR3 DNA. A D gene is named only where the DNA matches it firmly. Clone size is shown for a subset of rows, as once, few, many or a class of expanded clone.

TRBV11-2	.	16	.	TRBJ2-2	CASSLVGNANTGELFF	TGTGCCAGCAGCTTGGTGGGGAATGCGAACACCGGGGAGCTGTTTTTT
TRBV28	TRBD1	13	.	TRBJ2-7	CASIRDSSYEQYF	TGTGCCAGCATAAGGGACAGCTCCTACGAGCAGTACTTC
TRBV25-1	.	16	.	TRBJ2-5	CASSEFGVDSKETQYF	TGTGCCAGCAGTGAATTCGGGGTGGATAGCAAAGAGACCCAGTACTTC
TRBV28	.	16	.	TRBJ2-7	CASSQSGGPLSYEQYF	TGTGCCAGCAGTCAAAGCGGCGGGCCTTTATCGTACGAGCAGTACTTC
TRBV7-8	.	17	.	TRBJ1-5	CASSLLYSPYSNQPQHF	TGTGCCAGCAGCTTATTGTACAGCCCTTATAGCAATCAGCCCCAGCATTTT
TRBV7-8	.	14	once	TRBJ2-7	CASSLAGGSRRQYF	TGTGCCAGCAGCTTGGCCGGCGGTTCCCGTCGGCAGTACTTC
TRBV18	.	14	.	TRBJ2-7	CASSLLDSSYEQYF	TGTGCCAGCTCACTTCTGGACAGCTCCTACGAGCAGTACTTC
TRBV6-5	.	14	once	TRBJ1-2	CASSYSRADYGYTF	TGTGCCAGCAGTTACTCGAGGGCGGACTATGGCTACACCTTC
TRBV10-2	.	11	.	TRBJ2-5	CASNQGETQYF	TGCGCCAGCAATCAGGGGGAGACCCAGTACTTC
TRBV18	TRBD2	19	.	TRBJ2-2	CASSPKRLAGVMNTGELFF	TGTGCCAGCTCCCCCAAGCGGCTAGCGGGAGTCATGAACACCGGGGAGCTGTTTTTT
TRBV5-4	.	15	.	TRBJ2-3	CASSPGPHPTDTQYF	TGTGCCAGCAGCCCGGGACCGCACCCCACAGATACGCAGTATTTT
TRBV7-2	.	16	.	TRBJ2-3	CASSLRTQKSTDTQYF	TGTGCCAGCAGCTTGAGGACGCAGAAAAGCACAGATACGCAGTATTTT
TRBV13	TRBD2	18	once	TRBJ2-1	CASSLDSSGLAGGNEQFF	TGTGCCAGCAGCTTAGATTCATCCGGACTAGCGGGAGGAAATGAGCAGTTCTTC
TRBV19	.	13	.	TRBJ2-3	CASNNVGTDTQYF	TGTGCCAGTAACAACGTAGGCACAGATACGCAGTATTTT
TRBV27	TRBD2	15	.	TRBJ2-7	CASSGTGLAAYEQYF	TGTGCCAGCAGTGGAACGGGACTAGCGGCCTACGAGCAGTACTTC
TRBV4-1	.	17	.	TRBJ2-6	CASSQVLWQSGANVLTF	TGCGCCAGCAGCCAAGTATTGTGGCAGTCCGGGGCCAACGTCCTGACTTTC
TRBV28	.	16	few	TRBJ2-1	CASSLRWDVRYNEQFF	TGTGCCAGCAGTTTACGATGGGACGTTCGATACAATGAGCAGTTCTTC
TRBV14	.	14	.	TRBJ1-4	CASSQGTPSVELFF	TGTGCCAGCAGCCAAGGGACACCGTCGGTCGAACTGTTTTTT
TRBV5-1	.	14	.	TRBJ1-3	CASSTGQQENTIYF	TGCGCCAGCAGCACCGGGCAGCAGGAAAACACCATATATTTT
TRBV5-4	TRBD1	16	.	TRBJ1-2	CATSPSPGGSPGGYTF	TGTGCCACCTCACCTAGTCCAGGGGGTAGTCCCGGTGGCTACACCTTC